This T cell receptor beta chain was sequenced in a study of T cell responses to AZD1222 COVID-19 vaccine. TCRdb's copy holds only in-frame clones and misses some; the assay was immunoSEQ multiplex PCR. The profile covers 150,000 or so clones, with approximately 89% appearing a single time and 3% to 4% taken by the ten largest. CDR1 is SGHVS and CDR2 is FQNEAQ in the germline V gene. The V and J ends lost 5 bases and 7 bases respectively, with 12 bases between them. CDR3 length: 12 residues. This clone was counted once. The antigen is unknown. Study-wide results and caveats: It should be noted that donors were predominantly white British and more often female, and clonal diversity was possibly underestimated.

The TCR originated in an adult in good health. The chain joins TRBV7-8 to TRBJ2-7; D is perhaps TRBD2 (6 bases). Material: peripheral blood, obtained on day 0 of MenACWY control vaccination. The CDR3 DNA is TGTGCCAGCAGCCGCATCAGCGGGGAGCAGTACTTC. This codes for CASSRISGEQYF.